This T cell receptor beta chain was sequenced for a study of regulatory T cells in long-lasting Graves disease. Time point meaning: newly diagnosed GD, antithyroid drugs for less than 3 months. The TCR library used RNA extracted from PBMCs. Assembly of TCR beta libraries relied on iRepertoire HTBI primers together with Arm-PCR of CDR3 regions. TCRdb called the multiplex PCR reads again in MiXCR, with one record for every CDR3 protein. The sample includes approximately 480,000 distinct CDR3 sequences, 16% of them seen just once. The CDR3 covers 20 residues. V gave up 0 bases and J gave up 0 bases; unmatched junction bases: 9. The germline gives CDR1 LGHDT, CDR2 YNNKEL (reference sequence). These data were also reused for a study on T cells in Graves' hyperthyroidism and ophthalmopathy.

V gene TRBV3-1 combines with J gene TRBJ2-6; 9 bases agree with TRBD2. The sequencing here drew on peripheral blood mononuclear cells (PBMCs), taken at new diagnosis, from a patient treated with antithyroid drugs. The sequence derives from a man aged 40-49 years with Graves disease. The CDR3 sequence: CASSQDPTSGLFSGANVLTF. The DNA for the CDR3 is TGTGCCAGCAGCCAAGACCCTACTAGCGGGCTCTTCTCTGGGGCCAACGTCCTGACTTTC.